This TCR beta chain was identified in a study of cytomegalovirus exposure and HLA in healthy donors (dated by TCRdb to 2015 to 2018). A note on the overall study: An earlier analysis of roughly 500 of the donors reported 250 to 350 Gb of sequence data and around 100 million unique TCR beta sequences obtained from about 170 million T cells. An early release that covered roughly 600 HLA-typed donors contained 250 to 350 gigabases of sequencing data and around 80 million unique TCR sequences. Of the approximately 400 genotyped donors, approximately 82% fell in the genetic ancestry cluster associated with self-reported Caucasian donors. The study aimed to test whether cataloging public T cell receptors could reveal signatures of past pathogen exposure. The T cell repertoires of 666 subjects were profiled by immunosequencing and related to cytomegalovirus serostatus. Besides the first cohort of approximately 710 subjects, a separate validation cohort made up of 120 different subjects was used. To predict cytomegalovirus infection status, the study combined high-throughput TCR immunosequencing, statistical association of individual TCRs with disease status, and machine learning. To study patterns of TCR occurrence, a later analysis re-analyzed previously published TCR beta repertoires from 600 to 750 donors and added high-resolution HLA genotyping. Rather than using new phenotypic data, the later analysis identified candidate immune exposures from TCR beta sequences and from how often those sequences occurred across donors. An earlier analysis of approximately 640 of the donors applied high-throughput TCR beta sequencing to assess whether each TCR beta V gene segment acted as functional or pseudogenic. Donor age, sex, ethnicity and CMV serostatus were collected together with the repertoire data. In a later genetic analysis, genome-wide SNP genotypes for about 65% of the roughly 670 donors were used, and that subset was treated as a discovery cohort. Every repertoire in the discovery cohort had been generated on one and the same sequencing platform. HLA typing included class I and class II loci at four-digit resolution. The number of donors typed differed by locus, with roughly 620-630 for A, B, C, DRB1 and DQB1, around 560 for DQA1, 600 to 610 for DPA1, and over 400 for DPB1. Four to six DR-DQ haplotypes were handled as single units for association and clustering, since linkage in the cohort was strong. Among 300 to 450 genotyped donors of the cohort, an average of around 240,000 unique TCR beta nucleotide sequences were sequenced per donor, 15% to 20% of them non-productive.

The cohort was made up of approximately 700 healthy bone marrow donors. Cohort members were all nominally healthy when sampled, although unrecorded immune exposures were likely present. The donor tested CMV seronegative, placing the donor among the 350 to 400 seronegative members of the cohort. Every donor gave a peripheral blood sample, and the peripheral blood mononuclear cells from that sample were used for TCR beta sequencing. Genomic DNA was extracted from the blood cell samples with the Qiagen DNeasy Blood Extraction Kit. The full study reports these points: Assigning TCR associations to individual alleles was difficult when HLA alleles, especially DR and DQ, strongly co-occurred. Specific HLA alleles were associated with about 17,000 TCR beta sequences at a false discovery rate of 0.05 in a later analysis. A further reported finding was that TCR beta sequences accurately predicted the HLA-A and HLA-B alleles for most subjects in the first cohort. Some IMGT-functional V segments, including TRBV6-2 and TRBV6-3, could not be told apart with the 87-base-pair reads, so those segments were excluded. In an earlier analysis of 500 to 650 of the donors, most TCR beta V segments appeared in productive rearrangements about 87% or about 30% of the time, broadly matching IMGT annotations. In the study, around 150 TCR beta chains were listed as associated with cytomegalovirus. Presence/absence analyses assumed roughly uniform sequencing depth across donors, an assumption that may not hold. An association between a missense DCLRE1C variant and V-gene and J-gene trimming of TCR beta chains was found in a later genetic analysis and replicated in an independent cohort. Across donors, most TCR sequences were observed very rarely, whereas some public TCRs were present in many individuals. Compared with equally common non-associated chains, HLA-associated TCR beta chains in a later analysis were more clonally expanded and had lower generation probabilities. In a later analysis, the rate of TCR association differed among HLA loci, with DRB1 alleles having the most associated TCRs and HLA-C alleles having the fewest. Immune exposure information for the cohort was limited to CMV serostatus. Several of the top co-occurrence clusters appeared to be linked to parvovirus B19, influenza, CMV and Epstein-Barr virus, according to a later analysis. The authors suggested that the approach could potentially be generalized to other disease states and immunological phenotypes. The earlier analysis of 587 of the donors excluded about 16 rarely observed V segments, including chromosome 9 orphons, because counts were too low. The classifier was reported to diagnose cytomegalovirus status with high specificity and sensitivity in both the original and validation cohorts. A later genetic analysis reported fewer N-insertions in productive TCRs among donors in an Asian-associated ancestry cluster than the roughly 690-donor mean. A later analysis found that most CMV-associated TCR beta chains appeared HLA-restricted, with HLA associations seemingly driven largely by CMV exposure. A cluster of highly shared sequence variants was judged likely to be a technical artifact of the sequencing pipeline. Because some donors lacked HLA typing at each locus, the association tests relied only on the typed subset. Linkage disequilibrium might explain the correlated functional status among segregating V segments, but an unknown experimental factor could not be ruled out. Three of the identified cytomegalovirus-associated TCR beta chains were confirmed in vitro to be specific for cytomegalovirus antigens. Only TCR beta chains were sequenced in this cohort, and the absence of alpha or paired-chain data limited detectable features.

Library preparation employed the immunoSEQ multiplex PCR assay. The multiplex PCR relied on a mix of 60 forward primers for TCR Vbeta segments and 13 reverse primers for TCR Jbeta segments. The CDR3 region of rearranged TCR beta genes was amplified from genomic DNA with a multiplex PCR assay. The amplified TCR beta libraries were sequenced on the Illumina HiSeq System as 87-base-pair reads. As for the authors' bioinformatics: In a later analysis, 77 million or so unique TCR beta chains were counted across the 500 to 850 repertoires, and around 10 million of these chains were shared by at least two donors. Raw reads were error-corrected and collapsed into unique sequences with a nearest-neighbor algorithm that merged closely related sequences to remove PCR and sequencing errors. V, D and J gene segments were assigned by aligning CDR3 sequences to IMGT reference sequences. For a sequence to be retained, a match of at least six nucleotides was required to both a V gene segment and a J gene segment. Rearrangements were classified as productive when the CDR3 lacked stop codons and remained in frame with V and J, and all other rearrangements were classified as non-productive. Following IMGT convention, CDR3 was defined as the stretch from the second conserved V-encoded cysteine to the conserved J-encoded phenylalanine. In an earlier analysis of roughly 610 of the donors, sequences lacking an unambiguous match to a single V gene segment were excluded. In an earlier analysis of about 590 of the donors, a V segment was called functional when productive rearrangements were above 56.7%, and segregating when the standard deviation between donors exceeded 5%. A statistical classification framework was built to diagnose cytomegalovirus status from the catalog of TCR beta chain sequences. In a later analysis, V and J genes were assigned by comparing TCR nucleotide sequences against IMGT/GENE-DB human TR gene sequences. In a later analysis, CDR3 sequences and most-parsimonious VDJ recombination scenarios were assigned using the TCRdist pipeline. A later analysis defined each TCR beta chain by its CDR3 amino acid sequence plus V-gene family, and excluded reads lacking a unique V-gene family. To address suspected cross-contamination and a sequencing artifact, a later analysis removed approximately 590 highly shared, low-generation-probability nucleotide sequences. In a later analysis, a clonal expansion index for each public chain was calculated from normalized within-repertoire ranks of inferred template counts. A later analysis computed generation probabilities with a VDJ recombination model fitted to out-of-frame rearrangements, and checked the results against IGoR. Hypergeometric tests were used in a later analysis to score TCR-TCR, TCR-HLA and TCR-CMV co-occurrence, with a repertoire-size bias correction applied to the TCR pairs. A later analysis estimated false discovery rates by permuting HLA or CMV assignments 20 times. In a later analysis, co-occurring TCRs were grouped using DBSCAN, and TCRdist sequence similarity was added for clustering within HLA-allele-positive subsets. Repertoires with fewer than 30,000 or more than 120,000 public chains, plus five repertoires with anomalous nucleotide sharing, were excluded from co-occurrence clustering. This is the immuneACCESS table as TCRdb keeps it, with only in-frame sequences that have V and J called. A part of the clones is gone; compared with another copy, unresolved V genes explain less than half, and the rest is unexplained. The DNA gave D and trimming, while V, J and clone size come from that table. Present in this sample are about 190,000 clones, about 81% of which were seen just once. The top ten clones comprise about 2.2% of the sample.

The count of this clone is one. Its antigen remains undetermined. It has no much larger one-base neighbor in the sample; base qualities were not kept. From a lookup of the germline V gene (reference sequence), CDR1 and CDR2 are SEHNR and FQNEAQ. From V the trimming removes 8 bases and from J it removes 5 bases, while the gene matches leave 2 bases of the junction unaccounted for. The CDR3, cysteine through phenylalanine, is 12 amino acids long. This entry keeps only the CDR3 DNA: 36 bases, framed from base 1. This sequence originates from a woman in her thirties in good health and CMV-seronegative. Rearrangement joined TRBV7-9 to TRBJ2-7; 11 central nucleotides agree with TRBD1. The sequenced material came from PBMCs. The sequenced DNA: TGTGCCAGCCGGGGACAGGGGGACGAGCAGTACTTC. This translates into CASRGQGDEQYF.